What follows is one TCR beta chain and its context. The antigen is not known. The data originate from a study of OX40 agonist ivuxolimab in advanced cancers. Looking at the study overall: Partial responses were achieved by three patients, one with hepatocellular carcinoma and two with cutaneous melanoma. General study points: Some nonresponders likewise displayed low normalized T-cell clonal expansion. Fewer expanded clones were found on average in CD4+ than in CD8+ T cells.

The V gene's germline CDR1 is KGHSH and CDR2 LQKENI. V lost 3 bases to trimming and J lost 2 bases, with 11 bases between them. CDR3 length: 14 amino acids. Assay used: immunoSEQ multiplex PCR; TCRdb lists only in-frame clones, some missing. This sample has tens of thousands of clones; about 90% occur once, and the top ten carry 0.76%. Sequenced material: CD4+ or CD8+ T cells sorted from blood, taken in a trial of the OX40 agonist ivuxolimab. The receptor was isolated from an adult with an advanced solid tumor such as melanoma, head and neck, liver or kidney cancer. The chain employs TRBV18 and TRBJ2-7; no reliable D call. The CDR3 DNA reads TGTGCCAGCTCACCCTCGACGGTAGCCTACGAGCAGTACTTC. Its translation: CASSPSTVAYEQYF. Full variable domain (missing parts from reference TRBV18 and TRBJ2-7): NAGVMQNPRHLVRRRGQEARLRCSPMKGHSHVYWYRQLPEEGLKFMVYLQKENIIDESGMPKERFSAEFPKEGPSILRIQQVVRGDSAAYFCASSPSTVAYEQYFGPGTRLTVT.